Sequencing of this T cell receptor beta chain was carried out in a study of OX40 agonist ivuxolimab in advanced cancers. Overall study results and limits: The authors also found low normalized T-cell clonal expansion in some nonresponders. The investigators did not determine what antigen specificity the expanded peripheral T cells had.

This clone has just one count. The antigen is undetermined. Germline loops: CDR1 MDHEN, CDR2 SYDVKM. V lost 6 bases and J 3 bases, leaving 18 bases between the germline ends. The CDR3 loop spans 15 amino acids. Sequencing was performed with immunoSEQ multiplex PCR; in TCRdb, only in-frame clones are kept and a portion is missing. Of about 53,000 clones listed, roughly 80% were seen once; the top ten hold approximately 4.2%. Blood sampling took place at baseline, cycle 4 day 1, and cycle 7 day 1. This clonotype originated in an adult with an advanced solid tumor such as melanoma, head and neck, liver or kidney cancer. The J gene is TRBJ2-7, the V gene TRBV28; D is perhaps TRBD1 or TRBD2 (5 bases each). The starting material was CD4+ or CD8+ T cells sorted from blood, obtained in a trial of the OX40 agonist ivuxolimab. CDR3 loop: CASRPTGTAGYEQYF. For the CDR3, the DNA is TGTGCCAGCAGGCCGACCGGGACGGCCGGCTACGAGCAGTACTTC.